This T cell receptor beta chain was sequenced during a study of early T cells in non-severe SARS-CoV-2 infection. The germline V and J ends were trimmed by 8 bases and 6 bases, with 4 bases remaining between them. Germline CDR1 is SQVTM and CDR2 is ANQGSEA. The CDR3 length is 9 residues. MiXCR was run by TCRdb on the 5' RACE reads, yielding one entry per CDR3 protein. This sample has 75,000 or so distinct CDR3 sequences, with 12% found just once. Input material: whole blood. The sequence was collected from an adult who was a healthcare worker with PCR-confirmed SARS-CoV-2 infection or an uninfected control (not recorded which). V usage is TRBV29-1 and J usage is TRBJ2-2; no reliable D call. CDR3 DNA sequence: TGCAGCTGCGCCGGGGAGCTGTTTTTT. This encodes CSCAGELFF.